A single sample is the source of the 13 T cell receptor beta chains below, sequenced in a study of T cell responses to AZD1222 COVID-19 vaccine. Some clones are missing from TCRdb's copy, which holds only in-frame ones; the method was immunoSEQ multiplex PCR. The table includes 83,000 or so clones, roughly 86% detected once. The sample here was peripheral blood, taken on day 0 of AZD1222 vaccination. Receptors originate from an adult in good health.

This chain joins TRBV13 and TRBJ2-3; TRBD2 matches at 8 bases. CDR1 and CDR2 (germline): PRHDT, FYEKMQ (reference sequence). The CDR3 has 14 residues. With V trimmed by 6 bases and J by 5 bases, 7 bases remained unmatched. Here the CDR3 DNA reads TGTGCCAGCAGGTGGCGGGGGGAGAGAGATACGCAGTATTTT. This sequence encodes CASRWRGERDTQYF.

The rearrangement joins TRBV5-5 to TRBJ2-3; TRBD2 agrees at 9 bases. Germline V CDR1 and CDR2: SGHKS, YYEKEE (reference sequence). V dropped 4 bases and J dropped 2; count of bases not matched to a gene: 11. This CDR3 contains 17 residues. DNA of the CDR3: TGTGCCAGCAGCCCACCCCTAGCGGGGACTCCCACAGATACGCAGTATTTT. Translation gives CASSPPLAGTPTDTQYF.

The chain couples TRBV24-1 to TRBJ1-4; D might be TRBD1 (6 bases). CDR1 and CDR2 from the germline V gene are KGHDR and SFDVKD. The germline V and J ends were trimmed by 3 bases and 5 bases, with 12 bases remaining between them. This CDR3 spans 15 amino acids. CDR3 DNA: TGTGCCACCAGTGATGGCAGGGGTCGGAATGAAAAACTGTTTTTT. As protein: CATSDGRGRNEKLFF.

V and J are TRBV12-5 and TRBJ1-3, with 7 bases identical to TRBD1. J lost 6 bases, V lost 6 bases, and 11 bases had no gene match. CDR1 and CDR2 (germline): LGHNT, FRNRAP. CDR3 length equals 15 residues. The DNA for the CDR3 is TGTGCTAGTGGCCGGCTACAGGGGCTCGAAAACACCATATATTTT. This sequence encodes CASGRLQGLENTIYF.

This sequence joins TRBV9 and TRBJ2-6; D gene uncertain. CDR1 SGDLS and CDR2 YYNGEE come from the germline V gene. The CDR3 runs to 15 residues. Trimming removed 0 bases at V and 1 base at J, with 5 bases between. The CDR3 loop is CASSVVVSGANVLTF. CDR3 bases: TGTGCCAGCAGCGTAGTTGTTTCTGGGGCCAACGTCCTGACTTTC. Together with reference TRBV9 and TRBJ2-6, the CDR3 gives the full variable domain: DSGVTQTPKHLITATGQRVTLRCSPRSGDLSVYWYQQSLDQGLQFLIQYYNGEERAKGNILERFSAQQFPDLHSELNLSSLELGDSALYFCASSVVVSGANVLTFGAGSRLTVL.

The chain uses TRBV10-3 and TRBJ1-2; D perhaps matches TRBD1 (5 bases). The CDR3 length is 13 residues. CDR1 is ENHRY and CDR2 is SYGVKD in the germline V gene. V lost 3 bases and J lost 4, with 9 bases in between. The CDR3 DNA is TGTGCCATCAGTGATGCAGGGATCTATGGCTACACCTTC. It codes for CAISDAGIYGYTF.

CDR3 sequence reads: CSVEERGNYGYTF. The CDR3 coding sequence is TGCAGCGTTGAAGAGAGGGGAAACTATGGCTACACCTTC. The J gene is TRBJ1-2, the V gene TRBV29-1; possible D gene TRBD1, 5 bases. The germline V and J ends were trimmed by 0 bases and 2 bases, with 7 bases remaining between them. CDR1 is SQVTM, CDR2 ANQGSEA, per germline. The CDR3 covers 13 residues.

CDR3 DNA: TGTGCCAGCAGTGACCATTCGACAGGGGTCCACTACGAGCAGTACTTC. Amino acids: CASSDHSTGVHYEQYF. J is TRBJ2-7 and V is TRBV25-1; 8 bases align to TRBD1. V lost 3 bases to trimming and J lost 3 bases; unmatched junction nucleotides: 10. Looked up from germline, CDR1 is MGHDK and CDR2 is SYGVNS. The CDR3 has 16 residues.

The chain is built from TRBV12-3 or TRBV12-4 and TRBJ2-7; D is unresolved. CDR3 length equals 12 residues. V lost 8 bases and J lost 5, with 13 bases in between. The CDR3 DNA reads as TGTGCCAGCCGTTGGGGTCCCGACGAGCAGTACTTC. Residues: CASRWGPDEQYF.

This chain's CDR3 is CASSLQPGGTEAFF. Here the CDR3 DNA reads TGTGCCAGCAGCTTACAGCCGGGGGGCACTGAAGCTTTCTTT. The chain uses TRBV7-3 and TRBJ1-1; D perhaps matches TRBD1 (5 bases). V gave up 2 bases and J gave up 4 bases, with 11 bases separating them. Germline loops: CDR1 SGHTA, CDR2 FQGTGA. The CDR3 is made up of 14 amino acids.

The CDR3 coding sequence is TGTGCCAGCAGCGTCGCGGGGGGGAACATTTTCGATACGCAGTATTTT. This gives the protein CASSVAGGNIFDTQYF. The chain couples TRBV9 to TRBJ2-3; TRBD2 agrees at 9 bases. This CDR3 comprises 16 residues. V dropped 2 bases and J dropped 6; count of bases not matched to a gene: 10. The germline V gene has CDR1 SGDLS and CDR2 YYNGEE.

This sequence joins TRBV6-5 and TRBJ1-5; D remains unclear. The CDR3 is 15 residues long. CDR1 MNHEY and CDR2 SVGAGI come from the germline V gene. V dropped 6 bases and J dropped 0 bases, with 12 bases sitting between them. The CDR3 nucleotides are TGTGCCAGCAGACACCGGGGAAATAGCAATCAGCCCCAGCATTTT. Its protein product is CASRHRGNSNQPQHF.

This chain connects TRBV13 to TRBJ2-1, with a possible D match to TRBD2 (6 bases). Trimming shortened V by 2 bases and J by 7 bases, and 9 bases separated the two germline ends. CDR3 length: 13 amino acids. Germline CDR1 and CDR2: PRHDT and FYEKMQ (reference sequence). CDR3 coding DNA: TGTGCCAGCAGCTTATACGGGGGAAATGAGCAGTTCTTC. It specifies CASSLYGGNEQFF.